Below are 27 T cell receptor beta chains sequenced from a single sample in a study of blood T cells in healthy people across ages. Combining a sample-barcoded 5' primer with a J-beta primer mix, a second PCR ran for about 7 to 12 cycles. TCRdb reprocessed the 5' RACE reads with MiXCR, giving one entry per CDR3 protein. The sample includes roughly 1.7 million distinct CDR3 sequences, 34% of them seen just once. The specimen was blood. These receptor sequences come from a woman in her twenties or thirties in good health.

The V gene is TRBV2, the J gene TRBJ1-5; D is ambiguous. V was pared by 2 bases and J by 2 bases, with 16 bases between. The CDR3 is 17 residues long. Germline assignment: CDR1 SNHLY and CDR2 FYNNEI. This CDR3 is CASSERWTALGNQPQHF. CDR3 coding DNA: TGTGCCAGCAGTGAACGGTGGACCGCCCTGGGCAATCAGCCCCAGCATTTT. Full variable domain (remainder filled in from reference TRBV2 and TRBJ1-5): EPEVTQTPSHQVTQMGQEVILRCVPISNHLYFYWYRQILGQKVEFLVSFYNNEISEKSEIFDDQFSVERPDGSNFTLKIRSTKLEDSAMYFCASSERWTALGNQPQHFGDGTRLSIL.

The rearrangement uses TRBV20-1 and TRBJ2-1; D remains ambiguous. Germline V gene sequence: CDR1 DFQATT, CDR2 SNEGSKA (reference sequence). The V and J ends lost 6 bases and 12 bases respectively, with 9 bases between them. The CDR3 is 9 amino acids. For the CDR3, the DNA is TGCAGTGCCACCAAGGGGCAGTTCTTC. As protein: CSATKGQFF.

This sequence joins TRBV7-9 and TRBJ2-5; D is unresolved. TRBJ2-7 matches the DNA end more closely, so the J call is doubtful. In germline, CDR1 is SEHNR, CDR2 FQNEAQ (reference sequence). This CDR3 has 14 amino acids. The CDR3 DNA is TGTGCCAGCGCCGGTGGACGCAACATGAACGAGCAGTACTTC. This codes for CASAGGRNMNEQYF.

In this sample, this clonotype turned up a few times. V usage is TRBV6-5 and J usage is TRBJ1-4, with 7 bases identical to TRBD1. The germline V gene has CDR1 MNHEY and CDR2 SVGAGI. This CDR3 is 16 amino acids long. V shed 7 bases and J 4 bases; nucleotides not matched to a gene: 12. The CDR3 reads CASTLLRGRNNEKLFF. Written as DNA, the CDR3 is TGTGCCAGCACTTTACTGAGGGGGCGGAATAATGAAAAACTGTTTTTT.

This chain uses TRBV11-2 with TRBJ2-7, with D tentatively TRBD1 or TRBD2 (6 bases each). The last part of the DNA fits TRBJ2-5 better; the J call may be wrong. Germline assignment: CDR1 SGHAT and CDR2 FQNNGV. CDR3 size: 15 residues. This chain's CDR3 is CASSPGGTTGETQYF. CDR3 coding DNA: TGTGCCAGCAGCCCAGGCGGGACCACAGGGGAGACCCAGTACTTC.

This chain links TRBV28 with TRBJ2-7; a possible D gene is TRBD2 (5 bases). This CDR3 contains 13 residues. Trimming took 5 bases from V and 5 from J, leaving 13 bases between them. Germline values: CDR1 MDHEN, CDR2 SYDVKM. DNA for the CDR3: TGTGCCAGCAGTCGGATCGGGGTCCACGAGCAGTACTTC. The encoded protein is CASSRIGVHEQYF.

V gene TRBV20-1 combines with J gene TRBJ2-1; 7 bases match TRBD2. The J segment lost 4 bases and the V segment lost 6 bases, leaving 12 bases of the junction unmatched. The CDR3 contains 15 residues. Per germline, CDR1 DFQATT and CDR2 SNEGSKA (reference sequence). This CDR3 is CSATARGRSYNEQFF. In DNA, the CDR3 is TGCAGTGCCACGGCACGCGGGAGATCTTACAATGAGCAGTTCTTC.

CDR3 sequence (DNA): TGTGCCAGCAGTTCTATAGGAAGGAGGGCAAGCAATGAGCAGTTCTTC. As protein: CASSSIGRRASNEQFF. The chain employs TRBV27 and TRBJ2-1; possible D gene TRBD2, 6 bases. Germline-derived CDR1 and CDR2 are MNHEY and SMNVEV (reference sequence). The V gene lost 4 bases and the J gene lost 6 bases, with 19 bases spanning the gap. This CDR3 has 16 residues.

The sample holds a few counts of this clonotype. This sequence joins TRBV20-1 and TRBJ2-2; D not resolved. Germline V gene lookup returns CDR1 DFQATT and CDR2 SNEGSKA (reference sequence). Trimming removed 5 bases at V and 6 bases at J, with 13 bases between. The CDR3 totals 13 residues. CDR3 region: CSAAQLLPGELFF. CDR3 DNA sequence: TGCAGTGCTGCACAACTACTACCCGGGGAGCTGTTTTTT.

The chain is built from TRBV28 and TRBJ1-1; no definite D call. V was clipped by 4 bases and J by 0 bases, with 9 bases between them. The germline gives CDR1 MDHEN, CDR2 SYDVKM. The CDR3 runs to 14 residues. CDR3 sequence: CASSWDTVNTEAFF. The CDR3 DNA reads TGTGCCAGCAGTTGGGATACAGTGAACACTGAAGCTTTCTTT.

The chain joins TRBV7-9 to TRBJ2-4, with TRBD2 identical over 8 bases. V trimming: 5 bases; J trimming: 0 bases; junction bases outside the gene matches: 9. Germline CDR1 and CDR2: SEHNR and FQNEAQ (reference sequence). The CDR3 extends over 17 amino acids. The CDR3 coding sequence is TGTGCCAGCAGCCCCCCGACTAGCGCTGTAGCCAAAAACATTCAGTACTTC. Translating gives CASSPPTSAVAKNIQYF.

The count of this clonotype is one. The CDR3 sequence: CASSKGRQGLRFDQVVANQPQHF. As DNA, the CDR3 is TGTGCCAGCAGCAAAGGACGACAGGGGCTACGATTCGATCAAGTTGTAGCAAATCAGCCCCAGCATTTT. The chain recombines TRBV21-1 with TRBJ1-5; the table assigns TRBD1, which was not confirmed against the DNA. TRBV21-1 is annotated as a pseudogene. The CDR3 runs to 23 residues.

This clonotype appeared a few times. J is TRBJ2-5 and V is TRBV20-1, with D perhaps matching TRBD2 (6 bases). CDR1 and CDR2 (germline): DFQATT, SNEGSKA (reference sequence). This CDR3 comprises 16 residues. V was clipped by 4 bases and J by 11 bases, with 29 bases between them. This CDR3 is CSAIDGGAGFGDEQYF. As DNA, the CDR3 is TGCAGTGCTATAGACGGAGGGGCTGGGTTCGGGGATGAGCAGTACTTC.

V gene TRBV30 combines with J gene TRBJ2-5; the match to TRBD2 covers 8 bases. Germline V CDR1 and CDR2: GTSNPN, SVGIG (reference sequence). V shed 5 bases, J shed 1 base, and the junction held 9 bases outside the gene matches. The CDR3 is 15 amino acids. CDR3 DNA sequence: TGTGCCTGGGGTAATACTAGCGGAGTCCAAGAGACCCAGTACTTC. Translating it yields CAWGNTSGVQETQYF.

This chain links TRBV5-1 with TRBJ1-1; TRBD1 matches 7 bases. With V trimmed by 0 bases and J by 6 bases, 14 bases remained unmatched. CDR1 is SGHRS and CDR2 is YFSETQ in the germline V gene. The CDR3 is made up of 17 amino acids. CDR3 sequence reads: CASSLGLQGPPSAEAFF. The CDR3 nucleotides are TGCGCCAGCAGCTTGGGTCTACAGGGGCCGCCTAGCGCTGAAGCTTTCTTT.

The chain links TRBV9 to TRBJ2-7, with 8 bases lining up with TRBD1. The J segment lost 0 bases and the V segment lost 7 bases, leaving 12 bases of the junction unmatched. Germline V CDR1 and CDR2: SGDLS, YYNGEE. The CDR3 has 16 amino acids. CDR3 residues: CASARDGTGSSYEQYF. The CDR3 DNA reads as TGTGCCAGCGCCAGGGACGGGACAGGTAGCTCCTACGAGCAGTACTTC.

The genes are TRBV20-1 and TRBJ2-1; 9 positions agree with TRBD2. The ends lost 6 bases at V and 4 bases at J; junction bases unmatched: 7. The CDR3 has 14 amino acids. The V gene's germline CDR1 is DFQATT and CDR2 SNEGSKA (reference sequence). This CDR3 reads CSAKPGLAYNEQFF. The CDR3 DNA follows: TGCAGTGCGAAGCCGGGACTAGCTTACAATGAGCAGTTCTTC.

Remarks on this clonotype: Since a much larger clone is just one base distant, this may be a read error. Because it lacks the conserved phenylalanine or tryptophan at the end, this CDR3 is likely a read error. The chain carries TRBV5-1 and TRBJ2-5; D unresolved. The CDR3 length is 11 residues. The germline gives CDR1 SGHRS, CDR2 YFSETQ. Trimming took 0 bases from V and 7 from J, leaving 4 bases between them. The CDR3 reads CASSLVGTQYC. CDR3 in DNA: TGCGCCAGCAGCTTGGTGGGGACCCAGTACTGC.

In its sample, this clonotype was seen a few times. V and J are TRBV3-1 and TRBJ2-1; 14 nucleotides match TRBD2. The CDR3 is made up of 15 amino acids. The V gene's germline CDR1 is LGHDT and CDR2 YNNKEL (reference sequence). V trimming: 6 bases; J trimming: 7 bases; junction bases outside the gene matches: 5. The DNA for the CDR3 is TGTGCCAGCAGACCGACTAGCGGGGGGGGAAATGAGCAGTTCTTC. This gives the protein CASRPTSGGGNEQFF.

The chain recombines TRBV3-1 with TRBJ2-1; D gene ambiguous. The CDR3 contains 14 residues. In germline, CDR1 is LGHDT, CDR2 YNNKEL (reference sequence). Trimming removed 1 base at V and 10 bases at J, with 14 bases between. CDR3 sequence (DNA): TGTGCCAGCAGCCAAGTGCCCCGTGGTAGGGAGCAGTTCTTC. Encoded protein: CASSQVPRGREQFF.

The chain combines TRBV6-6 with TRBJ1-6; tentatively, D is TRBD1 (6 bases). V gave up 4 bases and J gave up 0 bases, with 10 bases separating them. Germline CDR1 reads MNHNY; CDR2 reads SVGAGI (reference sequence). The CDR3 consists of 16 residues. The CDR3 sequence is CASSSTGSSYNSPLHF. The CDR3, as DNA: TGTGCCAGCAGTTCTACAGGGAGCTCCTATAATTCACCCCTCCACTTT.

The V gene is TRBV5-5, the J gene TRBJ2-7; a possible D gene is TRBD1 (9 bases). CDR3 length: 17 residues. The germline gives CDR1 SGHKS, CDR2 YYEKEE (reference sequence). Trimming removed 2 bases from V and 5 bases from J, with 23 bases in between. The CDR3 region is CASSFTGGHGLAHEQYF. In DNA, the CDR3 is TGTGCCAGCAGCTTCACAGGGGGCCATGGACTAGCCCACGAGCAGTACTTC.

CDR3 region: CSARGRGVGDTQYF. CDR3 sequence (DNA): TGCAGTGCTAGGGGCAGGGGTGTCGGAGATACGCAGTATTTT. The J gene is TRBJ2-3, the V gene TRBV20-1; a weak D match, TRBD1 (6 bases). This CDR3 comprises 14 residues. Trimming removed 3 bases from V and 5 bases from J, with 15 bases in between. CDR1 is DFQATT, CDR2 SNEGSKA, per germline (reference sequence).

This chain links TRBV4-1 with TRBJ1-1, with a tentative D call TRBD1 (5 bases). This CDR3 is 15 amino acids long. From germline, CDR1 is MGHRA and CDR2 YSYEKL. Trimming pared 1 base from V and 1 base from J, leaving 10 bases between. Here the CDR3 DNA reads TGCGCCAGCAGCCAAGGACAGTGGGAGAACACTGAAGCTTTCTTT. This translates into CASSQGQWENTEAFF.

A remark on this clonotype: An end of the junction differs from the germline gene, which may be a read error. The V gene is TRBV3-1, the J gene TRBJ2-7, with D maybe TRBD2 (5 bases). This CDR3 has 14 residues. Germline assignment: CDR1 LGHDT and CDR2 YNNKEL (reference sequence). Written as DNA, the CDR3 is TGTGCCAACAGCCCGACTCACAAGGCGGGCGAGCAGTACTTC. Residues: CANSPTHKAGEQYF.

CDR3 protein: CASSRPRSGNQPQHF. The CDR3 nucleotides read TGTGCCAGCAGTAGACCGAGATCTGGCAATCAGCCCCAGCATTTT. J is TRBJ1-5 and V is TRBV21-1. TRBV21-1 is annotated as a pseudogene. The CDR3 sequence is 15 residues long.

The chain links TRBV6-5 to TRBJ2-2; tentatively, D is TRBD2 (6 bases). Looked up from germline, CDR1 is MNHEY and CDR2 is SVGAGI. V was cut by 5 bases and J by 7 bases, with 20 bases left in between. This CDR3 region has 16 residues. CDR3 DNA sequence: TGTGCCAGCAGTAGGGGTTCGGCGGGGAGGAACGGGGAGCTGTTTTTT. Translating it yields CASSRGSAGRNGELFF.